The 3 T cell receptor beta chains presented below share a single source sample, sequenced in a study of blood T cell repertoires in COVID-19. Assay used: immunoSEQ multiplex PCR; TCRdb lists only in-frame clones, some missing. The sample lists about 120,000 clones, about four fifths occurring once. Sequencing input: peripheral blood. The receptor source for this set is a man in his 60s with active or convalescent COVID-19.

This chain links TRBV30 with TRBJ1-1; D gene unclear. Trimming took off 2 bases at V and 4 bases at J, with 11 bases between the two ends. This CDR3 region has 13 residues. Germline V gene lookup returns CDR1 GTSNPN and CDR2 SVGIG (reference sequence). DNA of the CDR3: TGTGCCTGGAGTACTGAGGCGGGCACTGAAGCTTTCTTT. Encoded protein: CAWSTEAGTEAFF.

The genes are TRBV29-1 and TRBJ1-3, with D possibly being TRBD1 (6 bases). CDR3 size: 15 residues. The germline V and J ends were trimmed by 0 bases and 3 bases, with 12 bases remaining between them. Germline CDR1 is SQVTM and CDR2 is ANQGSEA. The CDR3 DNA sequence: TGCAGCGTTGAAGATCAAGGGGGAAATGGAAACACCATATATTTT. Translating it yields CSVEDQGGNGNTIYF.

The sample holds a few counts of this clone. The V call is TRBV5-1, the J call TRBJ2-7; 7 bases are a match to TRBD1. Germline lookup yields CDR1 SGHRS and CDR2 YFSETQ. There are 14 residues in the CDR3. V shed 3 bases, J shed 4 bases, and the junction held 7 bases outside the gene matches. Here the CDR3 DNA reads TGCGCCAGCAGCTCGGGACAGCGGACTTACGAGCAGTACTTC. This encodes CASSSGQRTYEQYF.